A single sample is the source of the 3 T cell receptor beta chains below, sequenced in a study of OX40 agonist ivuxolimab in advanced cancers. The table came from immunoSEQ multiplex PCR; TCRdb's copy has only in-frame clones and leaves some out. The table includes about 61,000 clones, over 80% detected once. The sample in question was CD4+ or CD8+ T cells sorted from blood, obtained in a trial of the OX40 agonist ivuxolimab. These receptors were taken from an adult with an advanced solid tumor such as melanoma, head and neck, liver or kidney cancer.

The chain recombines TRBV6-4 with TRBJ2-3, with D unresolved. Trimming shortened V by 7 bases and J by 0 bases, and 17 bases separated the two germline ends. This CDR3 is 16 amino acids long. CDR1 and CDR2 (germline): MRHNA, SNTAGT. The CDR3 region is CASTSDWGGSTDTQYF. CDR3 DNA: TGTGCCAGCACCTCCGACTGGGGTGGTAGCACAGATACGCAGTATTTT.

The chain employs TRBV11-1 and TRBJ1-1, with unresolved D. This CDR3 is built from 14 residues. Trimming shortened V by 5 bases and J by 11 bases, and 21 bases separated the two germline ends. Germline V gene sequence: CDR1 SGHAT, CDR2 FQDESV (reference sequence). The CDR3 sequence: CASSTPAVGRAAFF. CDR3 bases: TGTGCCAGCAGCACACCAGCCGTCGGGAGGGCGGCTTTCTTT.

This clone was recorded only once. This chain links TRBV28 with TRBJ1-5; TRBD1 aligns across 9 bases. The CDR3 consists of 15 residues. V dropped 5 bases and J dropped 5; count of bases not matched to a gene: 7. The V gene's germline CDR1 is MDHEN and CDR2 SYDVKM. The CDR3 region is CASSTGQGEDQPQHF. Here the CDR3 DNA reads TGTGCCAGCAGTACGGGACAGGGCGAGGATCAGCCCCAGCATTTT.